This entry is about one T cell receptor (beta chain). Its antigen is currently unknown. The CDR3 is 14 residues long. V was cut by 2 bases and J by 7 bases, with 11 bases left in between. TCRdb redid the calling of the 5' RACE reads with MiXCR, one entry per CDR3 protein. The repertoire consists of about 210,000 distinct CDR3 sequences, with 27% occurring once and the leading ten covering roughly 11%. This sample was included in a study of T-cell memory formation after mild COVID-19. Findings and limits, study-wide: The main location of contracting CD4+ clones was CM and EM, and that of contracting CD8+ clones was EMRA. The study found balanced CD4/CD8 in clones contracting day 15 to 85 and a CD4+ lean in later expanders.

This receptor was identified in an adult woman who had mild COVID-19 (a few samples of this study predate the infection). Cell type and time point are not known. The sequenced sample was PBMCs or a T cell subset sorted from them (not recorded which). The rearrangement uses TRBV12-3 or TRBV12-4 and TRBJ2-2, with a tentative D call TRBD2 (6 bases). The CDR3 is CASSLSGRDGELFF. The DNA for the CDR3 is TGTGCCAGCAGTTTATCCGGGCGGGACGGGGAGCTGTTTTTT.